These T cell receptor beta chains were read from a single sample in a study of beta chain features in type 1 diabetes. Sequenced by immunoSEQ multiplex PCR; TCRdb stores in-frame clones only, minus some. The sample records around 70,000 clones, approximately 47% being singletons. The source material was central memory CD4+ T cells from blood. The receptors derive from a man between 25 and 39 years old with type 1 diabetes. The CDR3 runs from the conserved cysteine through the conserved F or W. D genes are given only for firm matches. Size is omitted from some rows. Given values are once, few, many or a class for expanded clones.

TRBV7-9	.	TRBJ1-1	.	12	CASSLVSPEAFF	TGTGCCAGCAGCTTAGTTAGCCCTGAAGCTTTCTTT
TRBV4-1	TRBD1	TRBJ2-2	few	16	CASSQRGQGDTGELFF	TGCGCCAGCAGCCAAAGGGGACAGGGGGACACCGGGGAGCTGTTTTTT
TRBV6-5	.	TRBJ1-5	.	15	CASSYSKAANQPQHF	TGTGCCAGCAGTTACTCGAAGGCGGCCAATCAGCCCCAGCATTTT
TRBV6-1	.	TRBJ2-2	few	14	CASSDLGASGELFF	TGTGCCAGCAGTGATTTGGGGGCCTCCGGGGAGCTGTTTTTT
TRBV6-6	TRBD1	TRBJ2-7	.	15	CASSNQGQPTYEQYF	TGTGCCAGCAGTAATCAGGGACAGCCTACCTACGAGCAGTACTTC
TRBV7-9	TRBD2	TRBJ2-7	.	16	CASSLAAPSGSYEQYF	TGTGCCAGCAGCTTAGCGGCCCCTAGCGGGAGCTACGAGCAGTACTTC
TRBV11-2	.	TRBJ2-2	.	11	CASSPGPELFF	TGTGCCAGCAGCCCGGGTCCGGAGCTGTTTTTT
TRBV5-1	.	TRBJ1-1	.	14	CASSLGQTNTEAFF	TGCGCCAGCAGCTTGGGACAGACCAACACTGAAGCTTTCTTT
TRBV2	TRBD1	TRBJ1-1	medium-sized	13	CASTQGENTEAFF	TGTGCCAGCACCCAGGGGGAGAACACTGAAGCTTTCTTT
TRBV19	TRBD1	TRBJ2-7	.	14	CASRPTGGIYEQYF	TGTGCCAGTAGGCCGACAGGGGGCATCTACGAGCAGTACTTC
TRBV7-2	TRBD2	TRBJ2-1	.	15	CASSSGTSGSDEQFF	TGTGCCAGCAGCTCCGGGACTAGCGGGAGCGATGAGCAGTTCTTC
TRBV11-2	TRBD2	TRBJ2-7	.	12	CASSFGLGEQYF	TGTGCCAGCAGCTTTGGACTAGGCGAGCAGTACTTC
TRBV7-2	TRBD1	TRBJ1-2	.	12	CASSPDRAGYTF	TGTGCCAGCAGCCCGGACAGGGCTGGCTACACCTTC
TRBV14	.	TRBJ2-7	.	14	CASSQDLGAYEQYF	TGTGCCAGCAGCCAAGATCTAGGCGCGTACGAGCAGTACTTC
TRBV7-2	TRBD1	TRBJ2-3	few	16	CASSLGTGGGTDTQYF	TGTGCCAGCAGCTTAGGAACAGGGGGAGGCACAGATACGCAGTATTTT
TRBV21-1	.	TRBJ2-1	.	17	CASSQRTSGALKGGQFF	TGTGCCAGCAGCCAAAGGACTAGCGGGGCGTTGAAAGGAGGGCAGTTCTTC
TRBV7-6	.	TRBJ2-1	once	15	CASSPRDIAYNEQFF	TGTGCCAGCAGCCCTCGGGACATTGCCTACAATGAGCAGTTCTTC
TRBV11-2	TRBD2	TRBJ2-7	.	18	CASSSLAGVTSSSNEQYF	TGTGCCAGCAGCTCCCTAGCGGGAGTGACCTCCTCCTCCAACGAGCAGTACTTC
TRBV10-3	.	TRBJ1-2	.	15	CAISGGQSSNYGYTF	TGTGCCATCAGTGGTGGACAGTCGTCTAACTATGGCTACACCTTC
TRBV29-1	.	TRBJ2-7	.	11	CSVGSSYEQYF	TGCAGCGTGGGCAGCTCCTACGAGCAGTACTTC
TRBV19	TRBD1	TRBJ2-1	.	13	CASRRTGVDEQFF	TGTGCCAGTAGGAGGACAGGGGTGGATGAGCAGTTCTTC
TRBV14	TRBD2	TRBJ2-3	few	17	CASSQDVRLAGEDTQYF	TGTGCCAGCAGCCAAGACGTGCGACTAGCGGGGGAGGATACGCAGTATTTT
TRBV29-1	.	TRBJ1-2	.	15	CSVSAGVPANYGYTF	TGCAGCGTTTCCGCAGGGGTCCCAGCTAACTATGGCTACACCTTC
TRBV14	TRBD2	TRBJ2-1	.	15	CASSPTSGRANEQFF	TGTGCCAGCAGCCCCACTAGCGGGAGGGCCAATGAGCAGTTCTTC
TRBV11-2	TRBD2	TRBJ2-1	.	15	CASSTLAGWGHEQFF	TGTGCCAGCAGCACCCTAGCGGGATGGGGGCATGAGCAGTTCTTC
TRBV25-1	.	TRBJ1-2	.	14	CASSEKGRGNGYTF	TGTGCCAGCAGTGAAAAGGGTCGAGGGAATGGCTACACCTTC
TRBV5-1	.	TRBJ2-2	.	15	CASSSLQAKRGELFF	TGCGCCAGCAGCTCTTTACAGGCCAAGAGGGGGGAGCTGTTTTTT
TRBV19	.	TRBJ1-1	.	15	CASSSPGGGNTEAFF	TGTGCCAGTAGTTCCCCGGGAGGGGGAAACACTGAAGCTTTCTTT
TRBV30	TRBD2	TRBJ2-5	few	14	CAWSQTSGEETQYF	TGTGCCTGGAGCCAGACTAGCGGAGAAGAGACCCAGTACTTC
TRBV6-5	.	TRBJ1-2	.	15	CASRPAGTPNYGYTF	TGTGCCAGCAGACCCGCCGGGACACCTAACTATGGCTACACCTTC
TRBV28	TRBD2	TRBJ2-7	.	14	CASSYGGIGNEQYF	TGTGCCAGCAGTTACGGGGGGATAGGGAACGAGCAGTACTTC
TRBV6-1	.	TRBJ2-7	few	14	CASSEDGRWGEQYF	TGTGCCAGCAGTGAAGACGGGAGATGGGGGGAGCAGTACTTC
TRBV2	.	TRBJ1-5	.	14	CASSVQVVSLTQHF	TGTGCCAGCAGTGTACAGGTGGTGAGTCTAACCCAGCATTTT
TRBV10-1	.	TRBJ1-5	once	15	CASKRQRYSNQPQHF	TGCGCCAGCAAACGACAGCGATATAGCAATCAGCCCCAGCATTTT
TRBV6-6	TRBD1	TRBJ1-4	once	16	CASSPNRQGALEKLFF	TGTGCCAGCAGTCCCAACCGACAGGGGGCTCTTGAAAAACTGTTTTTT
TRBV18	TRBD1	TRBJ2-2	.	18	CASSPTGPGQGNTGELFF	TGTGCCAGCTCACCCACAGGGCCGGGACAGGGGAACACCGGGGAGCTGTTTTTT
TRBV5-6	.	TRBJ1-2	.	15	CASTPGRGANYGYTF	TGTGCCAGCACCCCGGGCAGGGGCGCAAACTATGGCTACACCTTC
TRBV5-1	TRBD2	TRBJ2-1	.	15	CASSAGTSGGNEQFF	TGCGCCAGCAGCGCCGGGACTAGCGGGGGAAATGAGCAGTTCTTC
TRBV2	.	TRBJ2-7	.	10	CASSGGEQYF	TGTGCCAGCAGTGGAGGCGAGCAGTACTTC
TRBV20-1	.	TRBJ1-2	.	11	CSASGDGGYTF	TGCAGTGCTTCGGGGGACGGCGGCTACACCTTC
TRBV10-2	.	TRBJ2-6	.	13	CASSLAGANVLTF	TGCGCCAGCAGCCTAGCTGGGGCCAACGTCCTGACTTTC
TRBV9	TRBD2	TRBJ2-1	.	16	CASSVGGLAVGNEQFF	TGTGCCAGCAGCGTAGGTGGACTAGCGGTAGGCAATGAGCAGTTCTTC
TRBV10-3	TRBD2	TRBJ2-7	few	15	CAISEGVAGGYEQYF	TGTGCCATCAGTGAGGGCGTAGCGGGAGGGTACGAGCAGTACTTC
TRBV7-8	TRBD1	TRBJ1-4	.	15	CASSSFGTGVEKLFF	TGTGCCAGCAGCTCCTTCGGGACAGGGGTAGAAAAACTGTTTTTT
TRBV18	.	TRBJ2-1	.	17	CASSPPSSLSSYNEQFF	TGTGCCAGCTCACCCCCGTCTAGCCTCAGCTCCTACAATGAGCAGTTCTTC
TRBV7-2	TRBD2	TRBJ2-7	.	16	CASSNLAGGTSYEQYF	TGTGCCAGCAGTAACCTAGCGGGAGGGACCTCCTACGAGCAGTACTTC
TRBV4-1	TRBD1	TRBJ2-3	few	15	CASSPPYTGGDTQYF	TGCGCCAGCAGCCCGCCCTACACAGGGGGCGATACGCAGTATTTT
TRBV6-6	TRBD2	TRBJ2-7	.	15	CASRDRLAGGYEQYF	TGTGCCAGCAGGGATAGACTAGCGGGGGGCTACGAGCAGTACTTC
TRBV7-9	.	TRBJ2-3	.	17	CASSPENMGPSTDTQYF	TGTGCCAGCAGCCCAGAGAACATGGGCCCAAGCACAGATACGCAGTATTTT
TRBV5-5	TRBD2	TRBJ2-4	.	16	CASSLEASGGKNIQYF	TGTGCCAGCAGCTTGGAAGCTAGCGGGGGAAAAAACATTCAGTACTTC
TRBV5-6	.	TRBJ2-2	few	14	CASSPGNRAGELFF	TGTGCCAGCAGCCCGGGAAATAGGGCCGGGGAGCTGTTTTTT
TRBV18	.	TRBJ1-5	.	14	CASSQVASNQPQHF	TGTGCCAGCTCACAGGTAGCGAGCAATCAGCCCCAGCATTTT
TRBV7-9	TRBD1	TRBJ2-7	few	13	CATDLGQAYEQYF	TGTGCCACCGACCTGGGACAGGCCTACGAGCAGTACTTC
TRBV11-2	.	TRBJ1-5	.	15	CASSLDRGGNQPQHF	TGTGCCAGCAGCTTAGATCGGGGGGGGAATCAGCCCCAGCATTTT
TRBV5-1	TRBD2	TRBJ2-7	few	14	CASSDTGGTNEQYF	TGCGCCAGCAGCGACACGGGGGGGACCAACGAGCAGTACTTC
TRBV5-1	.	TRBJ1-4	.	14	CASSFGRTNEKLFF	TGCGCCAGCAGCTTTGGGAGGACTAATGAAAAACTGTTTTTT
TRBV19	.	TRBJ1-2	once	15	CASSLRQERVYGYTF	TGTGCCAGTAGTCTCCGACAGGAACGTGTCTATGGCTACACCTTC